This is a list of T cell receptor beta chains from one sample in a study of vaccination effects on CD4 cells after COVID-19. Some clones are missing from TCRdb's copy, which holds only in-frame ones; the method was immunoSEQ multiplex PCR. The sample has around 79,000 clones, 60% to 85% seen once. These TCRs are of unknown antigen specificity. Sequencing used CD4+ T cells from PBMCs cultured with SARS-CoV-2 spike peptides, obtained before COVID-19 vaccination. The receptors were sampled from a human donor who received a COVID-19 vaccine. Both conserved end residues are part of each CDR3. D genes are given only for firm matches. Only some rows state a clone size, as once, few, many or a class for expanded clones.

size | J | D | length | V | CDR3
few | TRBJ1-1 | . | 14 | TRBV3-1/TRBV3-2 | CASSPQPDSIEAFF
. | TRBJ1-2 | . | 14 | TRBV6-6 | CASLAMGGSYGYTF
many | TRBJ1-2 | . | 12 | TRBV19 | CASSYMNYGYTF
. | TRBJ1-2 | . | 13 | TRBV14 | CASSQARNYGYTF
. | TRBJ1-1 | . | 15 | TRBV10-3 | CAISESGQRNTEAFF
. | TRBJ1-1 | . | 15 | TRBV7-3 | CASSPQGNQNTEAFF
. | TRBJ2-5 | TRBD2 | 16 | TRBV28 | CASSFGTSGGQETQYF
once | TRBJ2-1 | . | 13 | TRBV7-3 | CASSLSSLNEQFF
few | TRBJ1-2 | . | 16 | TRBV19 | CASSRYGGAANYGYTF
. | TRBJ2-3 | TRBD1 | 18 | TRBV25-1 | CASSEFRGTGTSTDTQYF
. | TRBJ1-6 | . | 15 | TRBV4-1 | CASSQGALGSSPLHF
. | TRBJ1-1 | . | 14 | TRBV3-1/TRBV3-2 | CASSQGGPRGEAFF
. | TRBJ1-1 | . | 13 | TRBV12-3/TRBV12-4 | CASSLGGSTEAFF
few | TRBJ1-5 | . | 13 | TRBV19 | CASTEGWTQPQHF
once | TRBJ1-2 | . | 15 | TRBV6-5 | CASSSPGAISYGYTF
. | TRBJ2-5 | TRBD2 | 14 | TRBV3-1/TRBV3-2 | CASSDSGEGETQYF
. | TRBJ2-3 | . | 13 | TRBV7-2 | CASSFSGSDTQYF
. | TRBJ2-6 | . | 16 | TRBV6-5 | CASSYSRVPGANVLTF
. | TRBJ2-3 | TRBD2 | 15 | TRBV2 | CASSQLAGGSLRQYF
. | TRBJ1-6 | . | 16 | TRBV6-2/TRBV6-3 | CASSYPWTGENSPLHF
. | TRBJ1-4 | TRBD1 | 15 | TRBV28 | CASSRDRARNEKLFF
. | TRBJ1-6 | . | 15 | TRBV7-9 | CASSLGGGANSPLHF